The 13 T cell receptor beta chains listed next were all sequenced from one sample in a study of blood T cells in healthy people across ages. A sample-barcoded 5' primer and a J-beta primer mix were used in a second PCR of roughly 7 to 12 cycles. TCRdb called the 5' RACE reads again in MiXCR, with one record for every CDR3 protein. Found here are more than 550,000 distinct CDR3 sequences, 20% to 25% of them singletons; the top ten hold around a fifth. The sequencing input was blood. Source of these receptors: a man between 65 and 85 years old in good health.

The rearrangement uses TRBV20-1 and TRBJ1-1; D remains unclear. The CDR3 extends over 11 amino acids. Trimming took off 5 bases at V and 2 bases at J, with 6 bases between the two ends. Germline V lookup: CDR1 DFQATT, CDR2 SNEGSKA (reference sequence). The CDR3 nucleotides are TGCAGTGCTGACAAAAACACTGAAGCTTTCTTT. Translated: CSADKNTEAFF.

This clonotype was seen more than once but under ten times. The V call is TRBV29-1, the J call TRBJ2-1, with D unclear. Trimming took off 7 bases at V and 6 bases at J, with 10 bases between the two ends. This CDR3 is built from 11 residues. Germline loops: CDR1 SQVTM, CDR2 ANQGSEA. The CDR3 bases are TGCAGCGCCCCCCTTGGCAATGAGCAGTTCTTC. This codes for CSAPLGNEQFF.

This clonotype occurred a few times. The chain combines TRBV29-1 with TRBJ2-1, with 9 bases lining up with TRBD2. Per germline, CDR1 SQVTM and CDR2 ANQGSEA. CDR3 length: 15 residues. V trimming: 6 bases; J trimming: 5 bases; junction bases outside the gene matches: 11. Written as DNA, the CDR3 is TGCAGCGTCCCTTTAGGCGGGAGGGGGCACAATGAGCAGTTCTTC. It translates to CSVPLGGRGHNEQFF.

This clonotype was seen repeatedly, ten times or more. The chain employs TRBV6-5 and TRBJ2-4, with D maybe TRBD2 (7 bases). The CDR3 consists of 15 residues. Germline CDR1 is MNHEY and CDR2 is SVGAGI. V was cut by 5 bases and J by 2 bases, with 13 bases left in between. CDR3 DNA sequence: TGTGCCAGCAGTCGGGGGGCGGCAACCAAAAACATTCAGTACTTC. Translating gives CASSRGAATKNIQYF.

This chain links TRBV2 with TRBJ2-5; tentative D call: TRBD1 (6 bases). This CDR3 is 15 amino acids long. The germline V and J ends were trimmed by 6 bases and 1 base, with 15 bases remaining between them. Germline CDR1 and CDR2: SNHLY and FYNNEI. CDR3 protein: CASSLDSGSQETQYF. The CDR3 coding sequence is TGTGCCAGCAGCTTGGACAGTGGTAGCCAAGAGACCCAGTACTTC.

This rearrangement joins TRBV27 to TRBJ2-4; D remains unclear. CDR1 and CDR2 (germline): MNHEY, SMNVEV (reference sequence). The CDR3 is 16 amino acids. Deletions cut 5 bases from V and 0 bases from J, with 14 bases between. Here the CDR3 reads CASSPGLAPAKNIQYF. The CDR3 coding sequence is TGTGCCAGCAGTCCTGGCTTAGCTCCAGCCAAAAACATTCAGTACTTC.

The sample holds a few counts of this clonotype. The chain combines TRBV29-1 with TRBJ1-3; D ambiguous. Trimming stripped 5 bases from V and 10 bases from J, with 21 bases between. Germline CDR1 reads SQVTM; CDR2 reads ANQGSEA. There are 14 residues in the CDR3. The CDR3 region is CSVMAEGLGGTIYF. The CDR3 region has the DNA TGCAGCGTTATGGCGGAAGGTTTAGGAGGTACCATATATTTT.

The J gene is TRBJ2-2, the V gene TRBV5-1; 10 bases are shared with TRBD2. This CDR3 is built from 19 residues. CDR1 and CDR2 from the germline V gene are SGHRS and YFSETQ. V was clipped by 4 bases and J by 5 bases; unmatched bases: 17. The CDR3 region is CASSNSRASGGQATGELFF. In DNA, the CDR3 is TGCGCCAGCAGCAACAGTCGGGCTAGCGGGGGCCAAGCAACCGGGGAGCTGTTTTTT.

This clonotype was recorded a few times. This chain joins TRBV20-1 and TRBJ1-3, with D possibly matching TRBD1 (6 bases). This CDR3 is 13 amino acids long. The V end lost 8 bases, the J end lost 6 bases, and 17 bases lay between the germline ends. Germline V gene data show CDR1 as DFQATT and CDR2 as SNEGSKA (reference sequence). The CDR3 spells CSTSGGLANTIYF. DNA of the CDR3: TGCAGTACCAGTGGGGGCCTGGCAAACACCATATATTTT.

CDR3 region: CASTLTGEREQFF. CDR3 sequence (DNA): TGTGCCAGCACCCTGACAGGGGAGCGCGAGCAGTTCTTC. The chain couples TRBV11-3 to TRBJ2-1, with TRBD1 matching over 8 bases. The CDR3 is made up of 13 amino acids. V gave up 7 bases and J gave up 10 bases; unmatched junction bases: 9. Germline V gives CDR1 SGHNT, CDR2 YENEEA.

The chain links TRBV20-1 to TRBJ2-1; D unresolved. CDR1 and CDR2 from the germline V gene are DFQATT and SNEGSKA (reference sequence). Deletions cut 0 bases from V and 5 bases from J, with 17 bases between. The CDR3 has 16 residues. The CDR3 protein is CSARDRGSSFNNEQFF. In DNA form, the CDR3 reads TGCAGTGCTAGAGATCGCGGCTCCTCTTTTAACAATGAGCAGTTCTTC.

This clonotype was found a few times. Here the CDR3 reads CSARAPSGANVLTF. The CDR3 DNA is TGCAGTGCCCGGGCTCCCTCTGGGGCCAACGTCCTGACTTTC. This chain links TRBV20-1 with TRBJ2-6, with D hard to call. This CDR3 is 14 amino acids long. Germline V CDR1 and CDR2: DFQATT, SNEGSKA (reference sequence). Trimming removed 6 bases at V and 0 bases at J, with 9 bases between.

This clonotype has just a few counts. The V gene is TRBV4-2, the J gene TRBJ2-7; D not certain. CDR1 and CDR2 from the germline V gene are LGHNA and YNFKEQ. The CDR3 has 13 amino acids. V lost 0 bases and J lost 3, with 6 bases in between. The CDR3 spells CASSQEAVYEQYF. The CDR3 bases are TGTGCCAGCAGCCAAGAAGCTGTCTACGAGCAGTACTTC.